A selection of T cell receptor beta chains follows, all from one sample in a study of blood T cells in healthy people across ages. TCRdb passed the 5' RACE reads through MiXCR, listing each CDR3 protein once. The sample yields about 600,000 distinct CDR3 sequences, 47% seen once. Input material: blood. The receptor source for this set is a man older than 75 in good health. The CDR3 runs from the conserved cysteine through the conserved F or W. D genes are given only for firm matches. Clone size is given for some rows only: seen once, a few or many times, or a class if the clone is expanded.

len,v_gene,abundance,d_gene,j_gene,CDR3aa,CDR3nt
15,TRBV7-9,NA,TRBD1,TRBJ1-2,CASSLEAGRGYGYTF,TGTGCCAGCAGCTTAGAAGCCGGCAGGGGGTATGGCTACACCTTC
14,TRBV7-8,few,NA,TRBJ2-7,CASSRGGVGDEQYF,TGTGCCAGCAGCCGAGGGGGAGTGGGGGACGAGCAGTACTTC
15,TRBV20-1,NA,TRBD1,TRBJ1-5,CSARTGRNGNQPQHF,TGCAGTGCTAGGACAGGGAGGAACGGCAATCAGCCCCAGCATTTT
16,TRBV20-1,few,TRBD1,TRBJ1-2,CSARDVGQGYGYGYTF,TGCAGTGCTAGAGATGTTGGACAGGGGTACGGTTATGGCTACACCTTC
13,TRBV5-1,NA,NA,TRBJ2-5,CASSKDMDNEQYF,TGCGCCAGCAGCAAGGACATGGACAATGAGCAGTACTTC
15,TRBV5-1,NA,TRBD2,TRBJ2-7,CASSPIAGASYEQYF,TGCGCCAGCAGCCCGATTGCGGGAGCCTCCTACGAGCAGTACTTC
17,TRBV20-1,NA,TRBD1,TRBJ1-6,CSARVPSARDSAKPLHF,TGCAGTGCTAGAGTCCCCTCAGCCCGGGACAGCGCAAAACCCCTCCACTTT
15,TRBV5-5,few,TRBD1,TRBJ2-7,CASSLRQGQGYEQYF,TGTGCCAGCAGCTTGAGGCAAGGACAGGGGTACGAGCAGTACTTC
16,TRBV7-2,few,TRBD2,TRBJ2-3,CASSLGSSGGTDTQYF,TGTGCCAGCAGCTTAGGTTCTAGCGGGGGCACAGATACGCAGTATTTT
11,TRBV6-6,many,NA,TRBJ2-1,CASSIKHEQFF,TGTGCCAGCAGTATCAAGCACGAGCAGTTCTTC
15,TRBV5-1,NA,NA,TRBJ1-2,CASSLAGPGNYGYTF,TGCGCCAGCAGCTTGGCCGGTCCGGGAAACTATGGCTACACCTTC
11,TRBV4-2,NA,NA,TRBJ2-4,CASSQDLVWYF,TGTGCCAGCAGCCAAGATTTAGTATGGTACTTC
16,TRBV5-5,NA,TRBD2,TRBJ2-1,CASSFTSGGWYNEQFF,TGTGCCAGCAGCTTTACTAGCGGGGGTTGGTACAATGAGCAGTTCTTC
15,TRBV2,NA,TRBD1,TRBJ1-5,CASSAGQGMGQPQHF,TGTGCCAGCAGCGCGGGACAGGGGATGGGCCAGCCCCAGCATTTT
15,TRBV7-2,NA,TRBD1,TRBJ2-7,CASSLGQALSYEQYF,TGTGCCAGCAGCCTTGGACAGGCCCTCTCCTACGAGCAGTACTTC
13,TRBV12-3/TRBV12-4,few,NA,TRBJ2-7,CASSPGTLYEQYF,TGTGCCAGCAGTCCCGGGACCCTATACGAGCAGTACTTC
18,TRBV7-2,NA,TRBD2,TRBJ2-6,CASSLVGLAGAGANVLTF,TGTGCCAGCAGCTTAGTTGGACTAGCGGGGGCTGGGGCCAACGTCCTGACTTTC
17,TRBV20-1,NA,TRBD1,TRBJ2-5,CSARDDGRTGNQETQYF,TGCAGTGCTAGAGATGATGGCCGGACAGGGAACCAAGAGACCCAGTACTTC
13,TRBV29-1,few,NA,TRBJ1-2,CSVTVTENYGYTF,TGCAGCGTTACCGTGACAGAGAACTATGGCTACACCTTC
17,TRBV6-6,many,NA,TRBJ1-4,CASSYSGGAATNEKLFF,TGTGCCAGCAGTTACTCAGGAGGGGCGGCAACTAATGAAAAACTGTTTTTT
16,TRBV25-1,few,TRBD2,TRBJ2-3,CASSESASGGGDTQYF,TGTGCCAGCAGTGAATCGGCTAGCGGGGGAGGAGATACGCAGTATTTT